This T cell receptor beta chain was sequenced during a study of identifying expanded T cells in peripheral blood. V was trimmed by 3 bases and J by 8 bases, leaving 11 bases between them. This CDR3 contains 13 residues. Germline V gene data show CDR1 as SGHRS and CDR2 as YFSETQ. Assay: immunoSEQ multiplex PCR; the TCRdb copy retains only in-frame clones and omits some. Found here are some 95,000 clones, approximately 86% of them singletons; the top ten hold 5.5% to 6.5%. Specimen: blood. The sequence was obtained from a person aged 18 to 75 in good health. This chain links TRBV5-1 with TRBJ2-2; D is ambiguous. CDR3: CASSSRPAGELFF. The CDR3 nucleotides are TGCGCCAGCAGCTCCCGGCCAGCGGGGGAGCTGTTTTTT.